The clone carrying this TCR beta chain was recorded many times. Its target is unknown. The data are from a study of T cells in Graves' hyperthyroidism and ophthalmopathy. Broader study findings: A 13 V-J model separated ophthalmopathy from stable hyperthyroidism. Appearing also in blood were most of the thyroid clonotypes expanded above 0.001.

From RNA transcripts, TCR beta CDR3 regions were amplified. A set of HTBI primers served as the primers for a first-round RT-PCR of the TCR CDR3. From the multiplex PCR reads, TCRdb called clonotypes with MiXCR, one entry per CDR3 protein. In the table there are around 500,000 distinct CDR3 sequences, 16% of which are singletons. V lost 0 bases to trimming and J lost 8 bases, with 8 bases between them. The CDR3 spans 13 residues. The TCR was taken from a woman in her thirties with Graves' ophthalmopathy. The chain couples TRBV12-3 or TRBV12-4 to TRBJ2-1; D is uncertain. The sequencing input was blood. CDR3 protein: CASSLASIHEQFF. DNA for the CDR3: TGTGCCAGCAGTTTAGCGTCTATCCATGAGCAGTTCTTC.